This T cell receptor (beta chain) was retrieved from a study of CD8 T cells in Susac syndrome. This CDR3 is built from 15 residues. The V end lost 5 bases, the J end lost 2 bases, and 15 bases lay between the germline ends. CDR1 SQVTM and CDR2 ANQGSEA come from the germline V gene. The RNA input was about 0.5 to 1 ug, and it was reverse transcribed with random hexamers. Amplification of TCR beta CDR3 across 54 Vbeta and 13 Jbeta was performed with immunoSEQ multiplex PCR. TCRdb re-called the immunoSEQ multiplex PCR reads with MiXCR, one entry per CDR3 protein. Of approximately 160,000 distinct CDR3 sequences listed, just over 90% are singletons.

The TCR sequence derives from a human donor in good health. V usage is TRBV29-1 and J usage is TRBJ2-2, with a weak D call TRBD1 (7 bases). Sequencing was done on a sample of CD4+ T cells from PBMCs. CDR3 coding DNA: TGCAGCGTTCTTTACAGGGGAGGAAACACCGGGGAGCTGTTTTTT. Protein product: CSVLYRGGNTGELFF.